The T cell receptor (beta chain) described here comes from a study of cytomegalovirus exposure and HLA in healthy donors. PCR amplification relied on 60 Vbeta primers (plus 13 Jbeta primers). The protocol was immunoSEQ multiplex PCR, while the TCRdb copy is restricted to in-frame clones and leaves out a portion. Its listing shows roughly 71,000 clones. The germline V gene encodes CDR1 SGHTA and CDR2 FQGNSA. V lost 5 bases to trimming and J lost 4 bases, with 11 bases between them. The CDR3 contains 13 residues. This TCR was sampled from a woman in her thirties or forties in good health and CMV-seropositive. The gene calls are TRBV7-2 and TRBJ1-2, with a weak D call TRBD1 (6 bases). The sequenced sample was PBMCs. The CDR3 loop is CASSLGTPYGYTF. CDR3 in DNA: TGTGCCAGCAGCCTTGGGACACCCTATGGCTACACCTTC.